This passage covers 25 T cell receptor beta chains from one sample sequenced in a study of blood T cells in healthy people across ages. Primed by a sample-barcoded 5' primer and a J-beta primer mix, a second PCR proceeded for about 7 to 11 cycles. TCRdb called the 5' RACE reads again in MiXCR, with one record for every CDR3 protein. The sample lists some 850,000 distinct CDR3 sequences, roughly 25% occurring once. These data also formed part of another study, on T cells of mothers and their children.

Sequenced sample: blood. The receptors stem from a boy aged 5-17 years in good health.

This clonotype has a handful of counts. This sequence joins TRBV10-3 and TRBJ2-1; D gene unclear. The CDR3 totals 17 residues. Trimming removed 3 bases from V and 0 bases from J, with 15 bases in between. CDR1 and CDR2 (germline): ENHRY, SYGVKD. CDR3 residues: CAISDPRTVSSYNEQFF. Written as DNA, the CDR3 is TGTGCCATCAGTGACCCCCGGACGGTTAGCTCCTACAATGAGCAGTTCTTC.

In its sample, this clonotype was seen a few times. V usage is TRBV5-1 and J usage is TRBJ2-7; D remains ambiguous. There are 16 residues in the CDR3. Germline V gene data show CDR1 as SGHRS and CDR2 as YFSETQ. V lost 0 bases and J 2 bases, leaving 15 bases between the germline ends. CDR3 residues: CASSLAGYTATYEQYF. The DNA of the CDR3 is TGCGCCAGCAGCTTGGCCGGATATACGGCGACCTACGAGCAGTACTTC.

This clonotype was seen a few times. The J gene is TRBJ2-5, the V gene TRBV28; D may be TRBD1 (7 bases). Trimming stripped 2 bases from V and 4 bases from J, with 17 bases between. Germline V gene data show CDR1 as MDHEN and CDR2 as SYDVKM. There are 16 residues in the CDR3. The CDR3 DNA reads TGTGCCAGCAGTTTACGGGACAGTCGGGAGAGAGAGACCCAGTACTTC. Amino acids: CASSLRDSRERETQYF.

The rearrangement links TRBV9 to TRBJ2-2; no firm D call. The CDR3 has 16 amino acids. V dropped 1 base and J dropped 7 bases, with 17 bases sitting between them. Per germline, CDR1 SGDLS and CDR2 YYNGEE. As DNA, the CDR3 is TGTGCCAGCAGCGTAATCGACGTAAGGGCCGGCGGGGAGCTGTTTTTT. This encodes CASSVIDVRAGGELFF.

This clonotype was recorded a few times. The V call is TRBV5-1, the J call TRBJ2-5; TRBD2 aligns across 7 bases. This CDR3 comprises 17 residues. J lost 3 bases, V lost 4 bases, and 15 bases had no gene match. The V gene's germline CDR1 is SGHRS and CDR2 YFSETQ. CDR3 loop: CASSLGEGPSGKETQYF. The CDR3 DNA is TGCGCCAGCAGCCTAGGGGAGGGGCCTAGCGGAAAAGAGACCCAGTACTTC.

The V and J genes are TRBV7-9 and TRBJ2-2; possibly TRBD1 or TRBD2 for D (6 bases each). V shed 5 bases and J shed 6 bases, with 16 bases lying between them. Germline CDR1 and CDR2: SEHNR and FQNEAQ (reference sequence). The CDR3 consists of 15 residues. The DNA of the CDR3 is TGTGCCAGCAGCGAAAAGTGGGGGGCCCCCGGGGAGCTGTTTTTT. Residues: CASSEKWGAPGELFF. Based on the CDR3 plus reference TRBV7-9 and TRBJ2-2, the full variable domain is DTGVSQNPRHKITKRGQNVTFRCDPISEHNRLYWYRQTLGQGPEFLTYFQNEAQLEKSRLLSDRFSAERPKGSFSTLEIQRTEQGDSAMYLCASSEKWGAPGELFFGEGSRLTVL.

The V and J genes are TRBV12-3 or TRBV12-4 and TRBJ1-2; D not certain. The CDR3 has 15 amino acids. V dropped 5 bases and J dropped 4 bases, with 17 bases sitting between them. CDR3 region: CASSLTYYVPYGYTF. The CDR3 nucleotides are TGTGCCAGCAGTCTGACCTATTACGTGCCCTATGGCTACACCTTC.

V usage is TRBV2 and J usage is TRBJ2-2; 7 bases are shared with TRBD2. Germline V gene lookup returns CDR1 SNHLY and CDR2 FYNNEI. The CDR3 is made up of 16 amino acids. V was pared by 6 bases and J by 1 base, with 8 bases of the junction left unmatched. The CDR3, as DNA: TGTGCCAGCAGGGGAGGGATTCCGGAGAACACCGGGGAGCTGTTTTTT. Its protein is CASRGGIPENTGELFF.

This chain uses TRBV5-1 with TRBJ2-7; perhaps TRBD1 as D (7 bases). The CDR3 is made up of 16 amino acids. The V and J ends lost 4 bases and 2 bases respectively, with 19 bases between them. Germline-derived CDR1 and CDR2 are SGHRS and YFSETQ. The CDR3 loop is CASSIGDREVPYEQYF. The CDR3 DNA reads TGCGCCAGCAGCATTGGAGACAGGGAGGTACCCTACGAGCAGTACTTC. The full variable domain, completed using reference TRBV5-1 and TRBJ2-7, is KAGVTQTPRYLIKTRGQQVTLSCSPISGHRSVSWYQQTPGQGLQFLFEYFSETQRNKGNFPGRFSGRQFSNSRSEMNVSTLELGDSALYLCASSIGDREVPYEQYFGPGTRLTVT.

The genes are TRBV9 and TRBJ2-5, with D possibly being TRBD1 (6 bases). The end of the DNA is better explained by TRBJ2-7, so the J call may be wrong. The CDR3 runs 13 residues. Germline V lookup: CDR1 SGDLS, CDR2 YYNGEE. The CDR3 sequence is CASSADSPYEQYF. CDR3 in DNA: TGTGCCAGCAGCGCGGACAGTCCCTACGAGCAGTACTTC.

This clonotype was seen a few times. This chain connects TRBV20-1 to TRBJ2-7; perhaps D is TRBD1 or TRBD2 (5 bases each). The CDR3 runs 15 residues. Germline V gene data show CDR1 as DFQATT and CDR2 as SNEGSKA (reference sequence). The V end lost 1 base, the J end lost 2 bases, and 15 bases lay between the germline ends. The CDR3 sequence is CSARVRGAGTYEQYF. DNA of the CDR3: TGCAGTGCTAGAGTCCGAGGGGCAGGAACCTACGAGCAGTACTTC.

The rearrangement joins TRBV6-6 to TRBJ2-1; TRBD1 aligns across 7 bases. The closer fit of TRBJ2-7 to the DNA end suggests the J call may be wrong. The CDR3 is made up of 15 amino acids. CDR1 is MNHNY, CDR2 SVGAGI, per germline (reference sequence). Here the CDR3 reads CASSYSKGGFYEQYF. The CDR3 region has the DNA TGTGCCAGCAGTTACTCGAAAGGGGGCTTCTACGAGCAGTACTTC.

The rearrangement uses TRBV3-1 and TRBJ2-5, with 8 bases that match TRBD1. Trimming removed 1 base from V and 3 bases from J; junction bases left unmatched: 4. Germline V lookup: CDR1 LGHDT, CDR2 YNNKEL (reference sequence). There are 15 residues in the CDR3. The CDR3 nucleotides read TGTGCCAGCAGCCAAGGGGGACAGGCCAAAGAGACCCAGTACTTC. As protein: CASSQGGQAKETQYF.

This chain joins TRBV24-1 and TRBJ2-7, with 7 bases lining up with TRBD1. J gave up 3 bases and V 9 bases, and 7 bases lay outside the gene matches. CDR1 is KGHDR, CDR2 SFDVKD, per germline. CDR3 length: 13 amino acids. CDR3 in DNA: TGTGCCACCGAGGAGACAGGGTACTACGAGCAGTACTTC. Translation: CATEETGYYEQYF.

This clonotype was observed a few times. This CDR3 reads CASSWGQAVTGELFF. The DNA for the CDR3 is TGTGCCAGCAGCTGGGGACAGGCGGTCACCGGGGAGCTGTTTTTT. The rearrangement uses TRBV13 and TRBJ2-2; TRBD1 agrees at 8 bases. V lost 4 bases and J lost 4; bases outside the gene matches: 5. This CDR3 spans 15 amino acids. Germline V gene lookup returns CDR1 PRHDT and CDR2 FYEKMQ (reference sequence).

The rearrangement links TRBV30 to TRBJ2-7; 9 bases match TRBD2. Unmatched junction bases numbered 0, after V lost 1 base and J lost 2 bases. The CDR3 is made up of 13 amino acids. Germline CDR1 and CDR2: GTSNPN and SVGIG (reference sequence). Here the CDR3 reads CAWSGLAAYEQYF. The DNA of the CDR3 is TGTGCCTGGAGTGGACTAGCGGCCTACGAGCAGTACTTC.

This clonotype occurred a few times. This sequence joins TRBV18 and TRBJ1-1; D gene uncertain. The CDR3 is 13 amino acids. The germline V gene has CDR1 KGHSH and CDR2 LQKENI. V gave up 4 bases and J gave up 6 bases, with 12 bases separating them. The CDR3 nucleotides are TGTGCCAGCTCACTCGGGCCTGGGGCTGAAGCTTTCTTT. This sequence encodes CASSLGPGAEAFF.

The CDR3 loop reads CASSLGPINQPQHF. CDR3 sequence (DNA): TGCGCCAGCAGCTTGGGACCTATCAATCAGCCCCAGCATTTT. The chain is built from TRBV5-1 and TRBJ1-5; D unclear. Germline-derived CDR1 and CDR2 are SGHRS and YFSETQ. CDR3 length: 14 amino acids. V lost 0 bases to trimming and J lost 3 bases, with 7 bases between them.

This clonotype showed up just a few times. The V gene is TRBV18, the J gene TRBJ2-7; D gene unclear. CDR1 is KGHSH, CDR2 LQKENI, per germline. The CDR3 covers 11 residues. The V end lost 2 bases, the J end lost 4 bases, and 3 bases lay between the germline ends. CDR3: CASSPEYEQYF. In DNA, the CDR3 is TGTGCCAGCTCACCAGAGTACGAGCAGTACTTC.

This clonotype appeared a few times. The DNA for the CDR3 is TGTGCCAGCAGCACTCTACGAACCAGCCCTGGGGCCAACGTCCTGACTTTC. Encoded protein: CASSTLRTSPGANVLTF. V is TRBV7-9 and J is TRBJ2-6; D is unresolved. Germline CDR1 and CDR2: SEHNR and FQNEAQ (reference sequence). This CDR3 contains 17 residues. V lost 5 bases and J 2 bases, leaving 16 bases between the germline ends.

The V gene is TRBV6-6, the J gene TRBJ1-4; D is perhaps TRBD1 (5 bases). V gave up 8 bases and J gave up 8 bases, with 15 bases separating them. Germline-derived CDR1 and CDR2 are MNHNY and SVGAGI (reference sequence). The CDR3 covers 13 residues. This CDR3 reads CASSGQGVEKLFF. For the CDR3, the DNA is TGTGCCAGCTCTGGGCAGGGAGTCGAAAAACTGTTTTTT.

The table lists this clonotype with a few counts. V gene TRBV29-1 combines with J gene TRBJ2-5, with TRBD1 matching over 11 bases. This CDR3 has 15 amino acids. CDR1 is SQVTM and CDR2 is ANQGSEA in the germline V gene. V shed 0 bases and J 5 bases; nucleotides not matched to a gene: 5. Here the CDR3 DNA reads TGCAGCGTTGAAGATCGGACAGGGGGCTGGGAGACCCAGTACTTC. Translated, it gives CSVEDRTGGWETQYF.

The V and J genes are TRBV29-1 and TRBJ1-2, with a tentative D call TRBD1 (5 bases). CDR3 length: 15 residues. The ends were cut back, 4 bases at V and 3 bases at J, with 18 bases in the middle. Per the germline V gene, CDR1 is SQVTM and CDR2 is ANQGSEA. The CDR3 DNA follows: TGCAGCGTTGGAGGCCCGGGGCTGGGAGACTATGGCTACACCTTC. Translated: CSVGGPGLGDYGYTF.

The table lists this clonotype with a few counts. The V call is TRBV20-1, the J call TRBJ2-7; 9 positions agree with TRBD1. The V segment lost 5 bases and the J segment 4 bases; nucleotides outside the gene matches: 6. The CDR3 runs 13 residues. Germline lookup yields CDR1 DFQATT and CDR2 SNEGSKA (reference sequence). The CDR3 is CSAPGQGLYEQYF. The CDR3, as DNA: TGCAGTGCTCCGGGACAGGGACTTTACGAGCAGTACTTC.

This clonotype has only one observation. The rearrangement links TRBV30 to TRBJ2-6, with D uncertain. V lost 2 bases and J lost 4, with 6 bases in between. The CDR3 spans 13 residues. Germline V gene lookup returns CDR1 GTSNPN and CDR2 SVGIG (reference sequence). CDR3 bases: TGTGCCTGGAGTCTATCCGGGGCCAACGTCCTGACTTTC. This encodes CAWSLSGANVLTF.